One and the same sample provided the 16 T cell receptor beta chains below, sequenced in a study of T cell responses to AZD1222 COVID-19 vaccine. Here immunoSEQ multiplex PCR was the method, and the copy in TCRdb shows in-frame clones only, minus some. The table has 100,000 to 150,000 clones, more than 70% seen once; the top ten hold 4.4%. This specimen was peripheral blood, taken 28 days after the second AZD1222 dose. These receptors were taken from an adult who received the AZD1222 COVID-19 vaccine.

The chain recombines TRBV4-1 with TRBJ1-3; D might be TRBD1 (5 bases). Germline V CDR1 and CDR2: MGHRA, YSYEKL. V shed 4 bases and J shed 3 bases, with 22 bases lying between them. This CDR3 spans 18 amino acids. The CDR3 protein is CASSPGGTGPTGGNTIYF. The CDR3 nucleotides read TGCGCCAGCAGCCCAGGAGGGACGGGCCCTACGGGTGGAAACACCATATATTTT.

The chain carries TRBV28 and TRBJ1-4; weak D call: TRBD1 (5 bases). This CDR3 is 13 amino acids long. Germline assignment: CDR1 MDHEN and CDR2 SYDVKM. Trimming stripped 10 bases from V and 5 bases from J, with 14 bases between. DNA of the CDR3: TGTGCCACCGAGGGACGGATAAATGAAAAACTGTTTTTT. This sequence encodes CATEGRINEKLFF.

The chain links TRBV24-1 to TRBJ2-3; the D gene is possibly TRBD2 (7 bases). The germline V gene has CDR1 KGHDR and CDR2 SFDVKD. With 1 base removed from V and 7 bases from J, the gap between germline ends came to 20 bases. CDR3 length equals 17 residues. The CDR3 DNA sequence: TGTGCCACCAGTGATTTCTCGGGGGCGCGGGGGATCAATACGCAGTATTTT. Amino acids: CATSDFSGARGINTQYF.

The gene calls are TRBV5-1 and TRBJ1-5; 9 nucleotides line up with TRBD1. CDR1 is SGHRS and CDR2 is YFSETQ in the germline V gene. The CDR3 loop spans 14 amino acids. Trimming at V came to 1 base and at J to 7 bases, leaving 3 bases not matched to a gene. The CDR3 sequence: CASSLLQGAQPQHF. CDR3 coding DNA: TGCGCCAGCAGCTTGTTACAGGGGGCCCAGCCCCAGCATTTT.

The chain has TRBV5-1 and TRBJ1-3; D is uncertain. The CDR3 length is 15 residues. Per the germline V gene, CDR1 is SGHRS and CDR2 is YFSETQ. Trimming took off 0 bases at V and 0 bases at J, with 7 bases between the two ends. The DNA of the CDR3 is TGCGCCAGCAGCTTGGGGTTGGCCTCTGGAAACACCATATATTTT. Protein sequence: CASSLGLASGNTIYF.

The rearrangement uses TRBV2 and TRBJ1-2, with TRBD1 matching over 8 bases. Germline loops: CDR1 SNHLY, CDR2 FYNNEI. With V trimmed by 7 bases and J by 2 bases, 6 bases remained unmatched. The CDR3 runs to 14 residues. This chain's CDR3 is CASTHQGANYGYTF. CDR3 DNA: TGTGCCAGCACCCACCAGGGGGCAAACTATGGCTACACCTTC.

V is TRBV6-5 and J is TRBJ2-7, with 8 bases matching TRBD1. Per germline, CDR1 MNHEY and CDR2 SVGAGI. Trimming cost V 11 bases and J 12 bases; bases outside gene matches: 12. This CDR3 comprises 11 residues. The CDR3 bases are TGTGCCGGAAGGACAGGGATTAACTGGTACTTC. Protein product: CAGRTGINWYF.

The V call is TRBV10-2, the J call TRBJ1-1; TRBD1 matches 7 bases. CDR3 length: 16 amino acids. The germline gives CDR1 WSHSY, CDR2 SAAADI. Germline trimming cut 7 bases from V and 0 bases from J; bases unmatched to any gene: 11. CDR3: CASKTAGTDMNTEAFF. CDR3 coding DNA: TGCGCCAGCAAAACCGCCGGGACAGACATGAACACTGAAGCTTTCTTT.

This chain uses TRBV7-8 with TRBJ2-7; 7 nucleotides match TRBD2. Germline V CDR1 and CDR2: SGHVS, FQNEAQ. The CDR3 is 16 residues long. V lost 1 base, J lost 5 bases, and 11 bases stayed unmatched. Here the CDR3 DNA reads TGTGCCAGCAGCTTAGTTTTCGTCGGGGGGAGGGACGAGCAGTACTTC. Amino acid sequence: CASSLVFVGGRDEQYF.

This clone was detected a few times. The chain joins TRBV27 to TRBJ2-1; 9 nucleotides agree with TRBD1. V lost 5 bases, J lost 3 bases, and 5 bases stayed unmatched. CDR3 length: 15 amino acids. The germline V gene has CDR1 MNHEY and CDR2 SMNVEV (reference sequence). The CDR3 DNA reads TGTGCCAGCAGTCCGGCGACAGGGGGCTACAATGAGCAGTTCTTC. Its translation: CASSPATGGYNEQFF.

This clone has just one count. V gene TRBV5-1 combines with J gene TRBJ2-5, with a weak D call TRBD1 (6 bases). The CDR3 spans 15 residues. Germline assignment: CDR1 SGHRS and CDR2 YFSETQ. Trimming cost V 0 bases and J 7 bases, with 16 bases left between them. The DNA of the CDR3 is TGCGCCAGCAGCTTGGCCACCCTAGCAGGGGTGACCCAGTACTTC. Protein product: CASSLATLAGVTQYF.

The CDR3 loop reads CASSQRGNEQFF. Written as DNA, the CDR3 is TGTGCCAGCAGCCAAAGGGGGAATGAGCAGTTCTTC. The chain recombines TRBV3-1 (or the pseudogene TRBV3-2) with TRBJ2-1, with D possibly TRBD1 on 6 matching bases. From germline, CDR1 is LGHDT and CDR2 YNNKEL (reference sequence). Trimming shortened V by 2 bases and J by 7 bases, and 6 bases separated the two germline ends. CDR3 size: 12 residues.

The chain uses TRBV30 and TRBJ1-3, with D uncertain. Germline lookup yields CDR1 GTSNPN and CDR2 SVGIG (reference sequence). V was shortened by 2 bases and J by 1 base, with 6 bases between the two germline ends. CDR3 length: 13 amino acids. CDR3 sequence: CAWSTRSGNTIYF. In DNA, the CDR3 is TGTGCCTGGAGTACGCGGTCTGGAAACACCATATATTTT. Using reference TRBV30 and TRBJ1-3 for the parts outside the CDR3, the full variable domain is SQTIHQWPATLVQPVGSPLSLECTVEGTSNPNLYWYRQAAGRGLQLLFYSVGIGQISSEVPQNLSASRPQDRQFILSSKKLLLSDSGFYLCAWSTRSGNTIYFGEGSWLTVV.

This clone appeared a single time. This chain joins TRBV19 and TRBJ2-1; 10 nucleotides align to TRBD1. The germline V gene has CDR1 LNHDA and CDR2 SQIVND (reference sequence). The CDR3 sequence is 15 residues long. Germline trimming cut 1 base from V and 8 bases from J; bases unmatched to any gene: 5. In DNA, the CDR3 is TGTGCCAGTAGTATAGCGGGACAGGGGTCGGATGAGCAGTTCTTC. It is translated as CASSIAGQGSDEQFF.

The chain has TRBV30 and TRBJ1-6; D is unclear. The CDR3 extends over 12 amino acids. V was clipped by 2 bases and J by 8 bases, with 7 bases between them. Germline V gives CDR1 GTSNPN, CDR2 SVGIG (reference sequence). CDR3 coding DNA: TGTGCCTGGAGTACCCCGTATTCACCCCTCCACTTT. This encodes CAWSTPYSPLHF.

In this sample, this clone turned up once. This chain uses TRBV7-9 with TRBJ1-1; tentative D call: TRBD1 (6 bases). Germline V gives CDR1 SEHNR, CDR2 FQNEAQ (reference sequence). V was trimmed by 3 bases and J by 3 bases, leaving 11 bases between them. The CDR3 consists of 14 residues. Here the CDR3 DNA reads TGTGCCAGCAGCTTTTCACAGGGAGACACTGAAGCTTTCTTT. Its protein product is CASSFSQGDTEAFF.